The 10 T cell receptor beta chains presented below share a single source sample, sequenced in a study of cytomegalovirus exposure and HLA in healthy donors (dated by TCRdb to the late 2010s). The method was the immunoSEQ multiplex PCR assay. A mixture of 60 forward primers for TCR Vbeta segments and 13 reverse primers for TCR Jbeta segments was used in the multiplex PCR. Sourced from immuneACCESS, this table was stored by TCRdb with only in-frame sequences that have V and J called. A share of the clones is absent; for the studies checked, an unresolved V gene accounts for under half, and the remainder has no known explanation. The sample records more than 85,000 clones, approximately 63% of which are singletons. Jointly, the top ten make up 6.3% of the sample. The sequencing input was PBMCs. These receptors were obtained from a woman aged 25 to 45 in good health and CMV-seronegative.

This clone was found a few times. The V and J genes are TRBV5-8 and TRBJ1-6; weak D call: TRBD1 (6 bases). Germline loops: CDR1 SGHTS, CDR2 YDEGEE. CDR3 size: 14 residues. The V end was cut by 3 bases, the J end by 4 bases, with 8 bases between. CDR3 sequence: CASSSGQYNSPLHF. The CDR3 region has the DNA TGTGCCAGCAGCTCGGGACAATATAATTCACCCCTCCACTTT. Full variable domain (remainder filled in from reference TRBV5-8 and TRBJ1-6): EAGVTQSPTHLIKTRGQQATLRCSPISGHTSVYWYQQALGLGLQFLLWYDEGEERNRGNFPPRFSGRQFPNYSSELNVNALELEDSALYLCASSSGQYNSPLHFGNGTRLTVT.

This clone was counted between two and nine times. The V gene is TRBV4-1, the J gene TRBJ2-1, with 9 bases matching TRBD2. The CDR3 sequence is 15 residues long. The junction had 5 bases not matched to a gene; V was cut back by 0 bases and J by 8 bases. In germline, CDR1 is MGHRA, CDR2 YSYEKL. CDR3 coding DNA: TGCGCCAGCAGCCAAGAGCAAGCGGGGGGTGATGAGCAGTTCTTC. Translation gives CASSQEQAGGDEQFF.

V and J are TRBV6-5 and TRBJ2-2; TRBD2 might be the D (7 bases). Per the germline V gene, CDR1 is MNHEY and CDR2 is SVGAGI. The V gene lost 6 bases and the J gene lost 5 bases, with 16 bases spanning the gap. The CDR3 covers 15 residues. This chain's CDR3 is CASRGGAVETGELFF. The CDR3 DNA reads as TGTGCCAGCAGAGGGGGGGCCGTTGAGACCGGGGAGCTGTTTTTT.

This clone was seen once. The J gene is TRBJ1-1, the V gene TRBV9; TRBD1 matches 7 bases. V shed 0 bases, J shed 4 bases, and the junction held 6 bases outside the gene matches. The germline CDR1 and CDR2 sequences are SGDLS and YYNGEE. The CDR3 loop spans 15 amino acids. The CDR3 nucleotides read TGTGCCAGCAGCGTAGTGGAGGGGGCGGTCACTGAAGCTTTCTTT. This translates into CASSVVEGAVTEAFF. Supplemented by reference TRBV9 and TRBJ1-1, the full variable domain reads DSGVTQTPKHLITATGQRVTLRCSPRSGDLSVYWYQQSLDQGLQFLIQYYNGEERAKGNILERFSAQQFPDLHSELNLSSLELGDSALYFCASSVVEGAVTEAFFGQGTRLTVV.

This clone appeared once. The chain couples TRBV5-1 to TRBJ2-1; 7 bases fit TRBD2. V gave up 4 bases and J gave up 8 bases; unmatched junction bases: 3. Germline V lookup: CDR1 SGHRS, CDR2 YFSETQ. The CDR3 loop spans 12 amino acids. In DNA, the CDR3 is TGCGCCAGCAGCGTCGGGGGGTATGAGCAGTTCTTC. Protein: CASSVGGYEQFF.

The J gene is TRBJ1-1, the V gene TRBV29-1, with D possibly matching TRBD1 (5 bases). Germline assignment: CDR1 SQVTM and CDR2 ANQGSEA. The germline V and J ends were trimmed by 4 bases and 0 bases, with 15 bases remaining between them. This CDR3 spans 15 amino acids. As DNA, the CDR3 is TGCAGCGTTGGGGGCAGGGAAAGGATGAACACTGAAGCTTTCTTT. This encodes CSVGGRERMNTEAFF.

DNA for the CDR3: TGTGCCAGCAGGGCCTTGTGGGGACAGAAAGGCGGCCCTGGAAACACCATATATTTT. It is translated as CASRALWGQKGGPGNTIYF. The chain is built from TRBV27 and TRBJ1-3, with 7 bases that match TRBD1. Germline V gene data show CDR1 as MNHEY and CDR2 as SMNVEV (reference sequence). Trimming took 6 bases from V and 2 from J; bases not matched to a gene: 19. The CDR3 totals 19 residues.

This clone was seen a single time. CDR3 region: CASSLGGLWEHSGNTIYF. The CDR3 DNA reads as TGCGCCAGCAGCTTGGGGGGACTATGGGAGCACTCTGGAAACACCATATATTTT. V gene TRBV5-1 combines with J gene TRBJ1-3, with a possible D match to TRBD1 (5 bases). From germline, CDR1 is SGHRS and CDR2 YFSETQ. V was trimmed by 0 bases and J by 0 bases, leaving 16 bases between them. This CDR3 comprises 18 residues.

The rearrangement links TRBV2 to TRBJ2-3; 9 positions match TRBD2. Germline CDR1 reads SNHLY; CDR2 reads FYNNEI. This CDR3 has 16 residues. V gave up 5 bases and J gave up 4 bases; unmatched junction bases: 10. The chain's CDR3 is CASSSLTSGGADTQYF. The CDR3 DNA follows: TGTGCCAGCAGTTCATTGACTAGCGGTGGTGCAGATACGCAGTATTTT.

This clone was seen only a few times. This chain links TRBV30 with TRBJ1-5; 7 bases match TRBD1. This CDR3 contains 15 residues. The germline V gene encodes CDR1 GTSNPN and CDR2 SVGIG (reference sequence). J was trimmed by 6 bases and V by 0 bases; bases with no gene match: 8. CDR3 sequence: CAWSVRGGLFQPQHF. CDR3 bases: TGTGCCTGGAGTGTACGAGGGGGCCTTTTTCAGCCCCAGCATTTT.